The entry that follows covers one T cell receptor (beta chain) sequence. It lacks a known antigen. The sample holds no much larger clone one base away, and base qualities are not on file. The immunoSEQ Assay, a bias-controlled multiplex PCR, was used to amplify TCRbeta CDR3 regions from genomic DNA. As for the authors' bioinformatics: Within the assay, amplification of reference gene primers was used to estimate how many nucleated cells each sample contained. To quantify the absolute abundance of each unique TCRbeta CDR3 rearrangement, sequence reads were collapsed and filtered. For each sample, productive Simpson clonality was calculated as the square root of Simpson's diversity index over productive rearrangements. Held by TCRdb, this immuneACCESS table contains in-frame sequences only and omits some clones. Under half of the omission traces to an unresolved V gene where checked; the cause of the rest is unknown. V and J calls plus clone size are reproduced from that table; the DNA served to infer D and trimming. This sample has roughly 200,000 clones in its table, and around 84% of those were observed once. 4.5% to 5% of the sample lies in the top ten.

Collaborating institutions collected whole blood in K2EDTA tubes following their own protocols. For TCRbeta analysis, collaborator samples were shipped as frozen whole blood, as isolated PBMCs, or as DNA extracted from either sample type. The sample originates from a study of blood T cell repertoires in COVID-19 (dated by TCRdb to 2019 to 2021). Study-level background: Samples from collaborators originated in the United States, Italy and Spain and spanned both the acute and convalescent phases of COVID-19. The prospective study material was composed of cDNA or gDNA derived from T cells, B-cell-depleted T cells, or PBMCs. Subjects who had been exposed to COVID-19, were actively infected with it, or had recovered from it provided the deeply sampled blood TCRbeta repertoires that made up the dataset. A freely available public database, intended as a resource for researchers studying the immune response to SARS-CoV-2, is where the repertoires were released. The samples were drawn from two sources: the first 160 participants of the ongoing ImmuneRACE study, and 950 to 1,500 subjects contributed by 6 global collaborators. Sample metadata almost always included a de-identified subject ID, COVID-19 status, age in years and sex. Where available, HLA class I and class II types were obtained from metadata supplied by the sample provider rather than from assay-based typing.

Including cysteine and phenylalanine, the CDR3 has 19 amino acids. The retained sequence is limited to the CDR3, 57 bases, with the frame set at the first base. V trim: 0 bases; J trim: 0 bases; unmatched bases: 11. CDR1 and CDR2 (LNHDA, SQIVND) derive from the germline V gene (reference sequence). Results the study describes overall, beyond this receptor: How much clinical and demographic metadata was included differed by source and by participant, and the metadata was provided uncurated.

The sequence was collected from a woman aged 80 or over with acute or convalescent COVID-19. The chain is made from TRBV19 and TRBJ2-4; 7 junctional bases match TRBD1. Sample: peripheral blood. Here the CDR3 is given as CASSIDRGGTDLAKNIQYF. The sequence in DNA is TGTGCCAGTAGTATAGATCGGGGTGGGACAGACCTAGCCAAAAACATTCAGTACTTC.